The clone carrying this T cell receptor beta chain showed up just once. Its antigen is still unknown. In TCRdb, the 5' RACE reads were re-called with MiXCR into one record per CDR3 protein. The repertoire holds hundreds of thousands of distinct CDR3 sequences, with 7% to 9% as singletons. The germline CDR1 and CDR2 sequences are DFQATT and SNEGSKA (reference sequence). V gave up 5 bases and J gave up 2 bases; unmatched junction bases: 14. CDR3 size: 16 residues. This sample was included in a study of T cells after yellow fever vaccination. Study outcomes and limitations: Most primary-vaccination clones reappeared after the booster (about 97% CD4, roughly 90% CD8).

The input for sequencing was PBMCs, taken approximately 40 days after the first yellow fever vaccination. The chain couples TRBV20-1 to TRBJ2-5; TRBD2 agrees at 7 bases. The clonotype comes from a man between 18 and 35 years old who received the YFV17D yellow fever vaccine. The CDR3: CSAVKGASGVQETQYF. CDR3 coding DNA: TGCAGTGCTGTCAAGGGTGCTAGCGGTGTTCAAGAGACCCAGTACTTC.